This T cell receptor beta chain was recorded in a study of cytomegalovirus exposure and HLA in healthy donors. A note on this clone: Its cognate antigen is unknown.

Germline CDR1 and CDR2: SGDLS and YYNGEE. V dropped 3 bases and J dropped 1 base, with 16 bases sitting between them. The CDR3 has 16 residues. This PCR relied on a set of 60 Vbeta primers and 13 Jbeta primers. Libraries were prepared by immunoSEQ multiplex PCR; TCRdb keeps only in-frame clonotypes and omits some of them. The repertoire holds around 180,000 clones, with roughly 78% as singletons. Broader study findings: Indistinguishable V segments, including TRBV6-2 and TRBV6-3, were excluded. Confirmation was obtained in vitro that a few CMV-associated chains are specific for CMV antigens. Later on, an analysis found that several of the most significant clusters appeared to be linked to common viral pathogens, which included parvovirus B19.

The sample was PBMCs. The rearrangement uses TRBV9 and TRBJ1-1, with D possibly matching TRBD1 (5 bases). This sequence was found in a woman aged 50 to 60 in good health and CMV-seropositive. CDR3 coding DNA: TGTGCCAGCAGCGCTCAGGGCCTCCCTGGGAACACTGAAGCTTTCTTT. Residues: CASSAQGLPGNTEAFF. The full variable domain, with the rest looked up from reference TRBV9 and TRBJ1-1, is DSGVTQTPKHLITATGQRVTLRCSPRSGDLSVYWYQQSLDQGLQFLIQYYNGEERAKGNILERFSAQQFPDLHSELNLSSLELGDSALYFCASSAQGLPGNTEAFFGQGTRLTVV.